The text below deals with one TCR beta chain. The antigen is unknown. The source of the sample is a study of OX40 agonist ivuxolimab in advanced cancers. Points from the study as a whole: Some nonresponders also had low normalized T-cell clonal expansion. Among T cells, CD8+ cells averaged more expanded clones than CD4+ cells. The expanded peripheral T cells' antigen specificity was not determined.

The V and J ends lost 1 base and 5 bases respectively, with 9 bases between them. CDR1 and CDR2 (germline): SGHTA, FQGTGA. CDR3 length equals 13 residues. Blood samples were obtained at baseline, cycle 4 day 1, and cycle 7 day 1. Clones were sequenced by immunoSEQ multiplex PCR, and TCRdb holds only the in-frame ones, with some missing. The sample shows tens of thousands of clones, around 84% of them seen only once. This sequence originates from an adult with an advanced solid tumor such as melanoma, head and neck, liver or kidney cancer. This chain joins TRBV7-3 and TRBJ2-7; D tentatively reads TRBD1 or TRBD2 (6 bases each). This material consisted of CD4+ or CD8+ T cells sorted from blood, taken in a trial of the OX40 agonist ivuxolimab. CDR3 DNA: TGTGCCAGCAGCTTAAACGGGGGCAACGAGCAGTACTTC. Its protein is CASSLNGGNEQYF.